The clone carrying this TCR beta chain was counted once. Clones were sequenced by immunoSEQ multiplex PCR, and TCRdb holds only the in-frame ones, with some missing. The table includes some 2,000,000 clones, roughly 94% detected once. Study donors comprised healthy, HIV-negative adults devoid of recent acute infection or vaccination. The data originate from a study of shared clonotypes between healthy human individuals. Across the study: For every donor, three CD4 naive, three CD4 memory, two CD8 naive and one CD8 memory plates were used.

The CDR3 length is 12 residues. The germline CDR1 and CDR2 sequences are SQVTM and ANQGSEA. V lost 7 bases and J 5 bases, leaving 14 bases between the germline ends. The TCR was taken from a man between 18 and 29 years old in good health. The sequenced sample was naive CD4+ T cells sorted from blood. Subset defined: CD45RA+ positively selected. The J gene is TRBJ2-5, the V gene TRBV29-1; D gene uncertain. The CDR3 spells CSAGQLGETQYF. The CDR3 region has the DNA TGCAGCGCCGGGCAGTTGGGGGAGACCCAGTACTTC.